The clone carrying this TCR beta chain has just a few counts. For TCRbeta, the library was prepared with unique molecular identifiers. TCRdb called the PCR reads again in MiXCR, with one record for every CDR3 protein. The sample has about 640,000 distinct CDR3 sequences, 16% seen once. CDR1 and CDR2 from the germline V gene are DFQATT and SNEGSKA (reference sequence). This CDR3 is built from 16 residues. V was cut by 0 bases and J by 0 bases, with 12 bases left in between. These data come from a study of T-cell reconstitution after alpha-beta-depleted transplantation in children. The source is a human donor who donated a stem cell graft to a child with acute myeloid leukemia. V usage is TRBV20-1 and J usage is TRBJ2-1; perhaps TRBD2 as D (5 bases). The starting material was PBMCs from the stem cell graft donor, obtained from the stem cell graft. The CDR3 DNA sequence: TGCAGTGCTAGAGATTCCTCTAGCCACTCCTACAATGAGCAGTTCTTC. This encodes CSARDSSSHSYNEQFF.